This T cell receptor beta chain derives from a study of blood T cell repertoires in COVID-19. In the study's own analysis: From reference gene primer amplification, estimates of nucleated cell counts were derived. Method: immunoSEQ multiplex PCR; TCRdb's copy keeps in-frame clones and lacks some. Clone size and V and J calls were adopted from that table, with D and trimming inferred from the DNA. The sample lists 87,000 or so clones, 87% occurring once. CDR1 is SGHRS and CDR2 is YFSETQ in the germline V gene. The CDR3 spans 15 residues. The germline V and J ends were trimmed by 2 bases and 8 bases, with 17 bases remaining between them.

The sample comprised peripheral blood. This chain links TRBV5-1 with TRBJ2-4; D not certain. The origin of this receptor is a woman aged 50 to 60 with active or convalescent COVID-19. The CDR3, as DNA: TGCGCCAGCAGCTTACGAGGTTGGCCTGATGACATTCAGTACTTC. Translated: CASSLRGWPDDIQYF.